This TCR beta chain appears in the sequencing data of a study of beta chain features in type 1 diabetes. Study-wide points: Shortening that was moderate but significant affected the TCRB CDR3s of Type 1 diabetes patients in all four CD4+ subsets. Fewer junction insertions and more nucleotide deletions appeared in type 1 diabetes patients.

cDNA synthesis used the whole RNA isolate, giving expressed TCRB sequences. Data came from immunoSEQ multiplex PCR; TCRdb stores just in-frame clones and leaves some out. The data show over 200,000 clones, roughly 11% seen once. As to this clone: Its antigen remains unidentified.

Germline CDR1 SGHDN, CDR2 FVKESK. J gave up 4 bases and V 4 bases, and 9 bases lay outside the gene matches. The CDR3 covers 15 residues. Purity exceeding 95% was reached by all sorted populations. Sequencing was done on a sample of naive CD4+ T cells from blood. The rearrangement joins TRBV14 to TRBJ2-7; 8 bases are a match to TRBD1. This receptor was taken from a man under 40 with type 1 diabetes. The CDR3 spells CASSPLGQGAYEQYF. The CDR3 DNA is TGTGCCAGCAGCCCCCTAGGACAGGGCGCTTACGAGCAGTACTTC.